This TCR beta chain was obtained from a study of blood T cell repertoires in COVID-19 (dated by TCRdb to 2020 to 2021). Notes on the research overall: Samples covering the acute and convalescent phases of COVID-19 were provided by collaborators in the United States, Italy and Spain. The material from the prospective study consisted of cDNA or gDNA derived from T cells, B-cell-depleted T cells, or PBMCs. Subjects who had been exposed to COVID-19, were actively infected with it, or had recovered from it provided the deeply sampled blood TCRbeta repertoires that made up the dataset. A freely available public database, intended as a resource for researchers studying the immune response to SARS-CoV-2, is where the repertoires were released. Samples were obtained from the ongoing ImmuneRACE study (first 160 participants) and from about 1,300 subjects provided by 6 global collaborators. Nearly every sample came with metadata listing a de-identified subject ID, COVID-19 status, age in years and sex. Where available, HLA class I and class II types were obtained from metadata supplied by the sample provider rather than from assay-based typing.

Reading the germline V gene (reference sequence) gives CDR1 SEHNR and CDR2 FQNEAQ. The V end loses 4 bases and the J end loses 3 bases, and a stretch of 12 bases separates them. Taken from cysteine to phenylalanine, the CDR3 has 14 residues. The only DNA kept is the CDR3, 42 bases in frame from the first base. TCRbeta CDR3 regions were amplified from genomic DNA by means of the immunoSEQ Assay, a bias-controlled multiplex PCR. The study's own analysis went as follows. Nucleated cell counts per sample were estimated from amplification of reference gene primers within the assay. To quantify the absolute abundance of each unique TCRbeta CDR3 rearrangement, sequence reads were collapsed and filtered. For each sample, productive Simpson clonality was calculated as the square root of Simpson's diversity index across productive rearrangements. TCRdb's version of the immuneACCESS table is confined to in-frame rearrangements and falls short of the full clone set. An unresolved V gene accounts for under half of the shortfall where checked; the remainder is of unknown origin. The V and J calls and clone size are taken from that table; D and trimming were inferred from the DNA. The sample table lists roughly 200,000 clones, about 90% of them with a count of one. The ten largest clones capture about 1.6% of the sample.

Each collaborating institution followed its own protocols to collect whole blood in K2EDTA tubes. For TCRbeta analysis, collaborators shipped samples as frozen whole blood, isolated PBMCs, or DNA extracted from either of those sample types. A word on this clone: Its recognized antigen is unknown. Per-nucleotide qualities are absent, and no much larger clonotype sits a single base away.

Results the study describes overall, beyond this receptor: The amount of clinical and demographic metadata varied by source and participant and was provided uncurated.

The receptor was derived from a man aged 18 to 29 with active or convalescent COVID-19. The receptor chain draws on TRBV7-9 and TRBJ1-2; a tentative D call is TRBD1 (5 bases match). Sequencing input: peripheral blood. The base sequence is TGTGCCAGCAGCTCCCCGGGGGGATACTATGGCTACACCTTC. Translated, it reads CASSSPGGYYGYTF.